Listed below are T cell receptor beta chains from one sample, sequenced in a study of technical replicates of blood from several donors. Profiled with immunoSEQ multiplex PCR; TCRdb holds only in-frame clones, not every one. The sample shows about 80,000 clones, less than 98% of them seen only once. What was sequenced was T cells isolated from PBMCs. The receptor source for this set is a human donor in good health. CDR3s include the opening cysteine and the closing phenylalanine or tryptophan. D genes are given only for firm matches. Rows may omit the clone size; those that give it use once, few, many or a size class.

D gene,V gene,clone size,J gene,CDR3 protein,CDR3 DNA
TRBD1,TRBV6-6,.,TRBJ2-7,CASRLQGDYEQYF,TGTGCCAGCAGACTACAGGGGGATTACGAGCAGTACTTC
.,TRBV6-5,.,TRBJ2-1,CASSYSGGGNEQFF,TGTGCCAGCAGTTACTCGGGGGGAGGCAATGAGCAGTTCTTC
.,TRBV7-8,.,TRBJ1-5,CASSLGRSYSNQPQHF,TGTGCCAGCAGCTTAGGACGGAGTTATAGCAATCAGCCCCAGCATTTT
.,TRBV29-1,.,TRBJ2-1,CSVQTGDPSYNEQFF,TGCAGCGTTCAAACAGGAGATCCCTCCTACAATGAGCAGTTCTTC
.,TRBV7-3,.,TRBJ1-2,CASSLSGGQRAFGYTF,TGTGCCAGCAGCCTATCTGGGGGACAAAGGGCCTTCGGCTACACCTTC
TRBD1,TRBV28,.,TRBJ1-1,CASSATRGQGLNTEAFF,TGTGCCAGCAGTGCAACCAGAGGACAGGGTTTGAACACTGAAGCTTTCTTT
TRBD1,TRBV6-1,.,TRBJ2-7,CASRYRGVTYEQYF,TGTGCCAGCAGATACAGGGGTGTGACCTACGAGCAGTACTTC
TRBD1,TRBV7-9,.,TRBJ1-1,CASSFDRVGTEAFF,TGTGCCAGCAGCTTCGACAGGGTCGGCACTGAAGCTTTCTTT
TRBD2,TRBV5-1,.,TRBJ2-3,CASSPTSELADTQYF,TGCGCCAGCAGCCCTACTAGCGAGCTAGCAGATACGCAGTATTTT
.,TRBV6-6,.,TRBJ2-2,CASKTGRGRIGELFF,TGTGCCAGCAAAACCGGGCGGGGACGGATCGGGGAGCTGTTTTTT
TRBD1,TRBV29-1,.,TRBJ2-7,CSVRGQGASHEQYF,TGCAGCGTTCGGGGACAGGGGGCATCCCACGAGCAGTACTTC
TRBD2,TRBV5-1,.,TRBJ2-1,CASSLAGLYNEQFF,TGCGCCAGCAGCTTAGCGGGACTTTACAATGAGCAGTTCTTC
TRBD2,TRBV6-5,.,TRBJ2-7,CASSYQTSGRLHEQYF,TGTGCCAGCAGTTACCAGACTAGCGGGAGACTCCACGAGCAGTACTTC
.,TRBV6-6,.,TRBJ2-7,CASSQGTYYEQYF,TGTGCCAGCAGCCAAGGGACATATTACGAGCAGTACTTC
.,TRBV6-5,.,TRBJ2-1,CASRNSRDNYNEQFF,TGTGCCAGCAGAAATAGCCGGGACAATTACAATGAGCAGTTCTTC
TRBD2,TRBV28,once,TRBJ2-7,CAICRDYLYEQYF,TGTGCCATCTGCCGGGACTACCTCTACGAGCAGTACTTC
TRBD1,TRBV6-5,.,TRBJ1-1,CASSLRDRVAEAFF,TGTGCCAGCAGTCTGCGGGACAGGGTGGCTGAAGCTTTCTTT
TRBD2,TRBV7-3,.,TRBJ2-3,CASSLDASGGSDTQYF,TGTGCCAGCAGCTTAGATGCTAGCGGGGGTTCAGATACGCAGTATTTT
TRBD2,TRBV20-1,.,TRBJ2-7,CSARVLAGWYF,TGCAGTGCTAGAGTTCTAGCGGGCTGGTACTTC
.,TRBV6-5,.,TRBJ1-2,CASSYSMLPNYGYTF,TGTGCCAGCAGTTACTCGATGCTACCGAACTATGGCTACACCTTC
.,TRBV7-6,.,TRBJ2-1,CASSSLGDNEQFF,TGTGCCAGCAGTTCCCTAGGCGATAATGAGCAGTTCTTC
TRBD2,TRBV5-1,.,TRBJ2-1,CASSLGLAGPHNEQFF,TGCGCCAGCAGCCTCGGACTAGCGGGACCTCACAATGAGCAGTTCTTC
.,TRBV30,once,TRBJ1-2,CAWIHNSYGYTF,TGTGCCTGGATTCACAATTCATATGGCTACACCTTC
.,TRBV4-1,.,TRBJ1-5,CASSKAGRDGNQPQHF,TGCGCCAGCAGCAAGGCGGGGAGGGATGGCAATCAGCCCCAGCATTTT
TRBD2,TRBV6-5,.,TRBJ2-2,CASIGTSGVTGELFF,TGTGCCAGCATCGGAACTAGCGGGGTGACCGGGGAGCTGTTTTTT
.,TRBV4-1,.,TRBJ2-7,CASSQDGGDGKDEQYF,TGCGCCAGCAGCCAAGATGGCGGGGACGGGAAGGACGAGCAGTACTTC
TRBD1,TRBV5-5,.,TRBJ1-4,CASSPTGAAEKLFF,TGTGCCAGCAGCCCAACAGGGGCTGCTGAAAAACTGTTTTTT
TRBD1,TRBV18,.,TRBJ1-2,CASSPPGTGGNYGYTF,TGTGCCAGCTCACCACCGGGGACAGGGGGCAACTATGGCTACACCTTC
TRBD1,TRBV5-8,.,TRBJ1-2,CASSLTYGTGRNYGYTF,TGTGCCAGCAGTTTGACTTACGGGACAGGAAGAAACTATGGCTACACCTTC
.,TRBV30,.,TRBJ2-5,CAWRFPRGNKRYQETQYF,TGTGCCTGGAGGTTCCCCCGCGGCAACAAACGGTACCAAGAGACCCAGTACTTC
TRBD1,TRBV5-1,.,TRBJ1-2,CASSLGDRGAYTF,TGCGCCAGCAGCTTGGGGGACAGGGGGGCCTACACCTTC
TRBD1,TRBV30,.,TRBJ2-3,CAWSVRQGASDTQYF,TGTGCCTGGAGTGTACGACAGGGGGCATCAGATACGCAGTATTTT
.,TRBV20-1,.,TRBJ2-1,CSAIWGDEQFF,TGCAGTGCTATTTGGGGGGACGAGCAGTTCTTC
TRBD1,TRBV11-3,.,TRBJ2-7,CASSRQGIYEQYF,TGTGCCAGCAGCCGACAGGGGATATACGAGCAGTACTTC
.,TRBV7-6,once,TRBJ2-7,CASSSPVGGGEQYF,TGTGCCAGCAGCTCACCTGTAGGAGGCGGCGAGCAGTACTTC
.,TRBV7-9,.,TRBJ1-3,CASSLTGSGNTIYF,TGTGCCAGCAGCTTAACAGGGTCTGGAAACACCATATATTTT
TRBD2,TRBV6-1,.,TRBJ2-1,CASSEAGLAGSSYNEQFF,TGTGCCAGCAGTGAAGCGGGACTAGCGGGAAGCTCCTACAATGAGCAGTTCTTC
.,TRBV10-2,.,TRBJ2-5,CASSEGRLLQETQYF,TGCGCCAGCAGTGAGGGGAGGCTTCTCCAAGAGACCCAGTACTTC
TRBD1,TRBV28,.,TRBJ1-1,CASSLLGRGIVNTEAFF,TGTGCCAGCAGTCTACTAGGCAGGGGGATTGTGAACACTGAAGCTTTCTTT
TRBD2,TRBV5-1,few,TRBJ2-1,CASSLGVLAGPYNEQFF,TGCGCCAGCAGCTTGGGGGTACTAGCGGGACCATACAATGAGCAGTTCTTC
.,TRBV4-1,.,TRBJ1-5,CASSPFGGTGNSNQPQHF,TGCGCCAGCAGCCCTTTCGGGGGGACGGGCAATAGCAATCAGCCCCAGCATTTT
TRBD1,TRBV4-1,.,TRBJ1-4,CASSQTGTGNEKLFF,TGCGCCAGCAGCCAAACCGGGACAGGGAATGAAAAACTGTTTTTT
.,TRBV9,.,TRBJ1-3,CASSVGQFSGNTIYF,TGTGCCAGCAGCGTAGGTCAGTTCTCTGGAAACACCATATATTTT
TRBD2,TRBV7-8,.,TRBJ2-2,CASSPWGGNTGELFF,TGTGCCAGCAGCCCCTGGGGGGGGAACACCGGGGAGCTGTTTTTT
.,TRBV18,.,TRBJ2-5,CASSRSGTQQETQYF,TGTGCCAGCTCCCGCTCTGGGACTCAGCAAGAGACCCAGTACTTC
TRBD1,TRBV15,.,TRBJ2-2,CATSGRGVPGQGPGELFF,TGTGCCACCAGCGGACGAGGGGTTCCGGGACAGGGGCCGGGGGAGCTGTTTTTT
.,TRBV15,.,TRBJ1-2,CATSREGAGYFSYGYTF,TGTGCCACCAGCAGAGAAGGGGCAGGGTACTTTTCCTATGGCTACACCTTC
.,TRBV5-1,.,TRBJ2-2,CASSLAPGSPGELFF,TGCGCCAGCAGCTTGGCCCCTGGGAGCCCCGGGGAGCTGTTTTTT
.,TRBV25-1,once,TRBJ1-1,CASSSEGEAFF,TGTGCCAGCAGTTCCGAGGGTGAAGCTTTCTTT
TRBD1,TRBV5-1,.,TRBJ2-5,CASSLDRAAETQYF,TGCGCCAGCAGCCTGGACAGGGCGGCCGAGACCCAGTACTTC
.,TRBV18,once,TRBJ1-2,CASSLYRESVADYGYTF,TGTGCCAGCTCACTTTACAGGGAATCAGTCGCGGACTATGGCTACACCTTC
.,TRBV7-9,.,TRBJ2-1,CASSSLIDTYNEQFF,TGTGCCAGCAGCTCCCTGATCGACACCTACAATGAGCAGTTCTTC
.,TRBV29-1,.,TRBJ2-2,CSVEISVPGELFF,TGCAGCGTTGAAATCTCGGTTCCCGGGGAGCTGTTTTTT
.,TRBV19,once,TRBJ1-2,CASSMYGTFDGYTF,TGTGCCAGTAGTATGTATGGGACATTTGACGGCTACACCTTC
TRBD2,TRBV6-6,.,TRBJ2-1,CASSSVAGSWNEQFF,TGTGCCAGCAGTTCCGTAGCGGGGTCTTGGAATGAGCAGTTCTTC
TRBD2,TRBV19,.,TRBJ2-1,CASMGLAGVESYNEQFF,TGTGCCAGCATGGGGCTAGCGGGAGTAGAATCCTACAATGAGCAGTTCTTC
TRBD2,TRBV27,.,TRBJ2-1,CASGRRELEQFF,TGTGCCAGCGGTAGGCGGGAGCTTGAGCAGTTCTTC
TRBD2,TRBV10-3,.,TRBJ2-2,CAISERLAGYTGELFF,TGTGCCATCAGTGAGAGGCTAGCGGGGTACACCGGGGAGCTGTTTTTT